This passage covers 31 T cell receptor beta chains from one sample sequenced in a study of molecular identifiers for immune sequencing clone quantification. From the PCR reads, TCRdb called clonotypes with MiXCR, one entry per CDR3 protein. The table records over 600,000 distinct CDR3 sequences, just under 20% of them present only once. The sample consisted of naive CD8+ T cells from blood, with Jurkat cell RNA spiked in. The subset here: FACS-sorted CD8+CD4-CCR7+CD45RA+ naive T cells. All receptors come from a human donor in good health. Some libraries in this study had Jurkat cell RNA spiked in.

The chain is built from TRBV6-5 and TRBJ2-3; 11 bases are a match to TRBD2. J was trimmed by 5 bases and V by 6 bases; bases with no gene match: 7. Germline V gives CDR1 MNHEY, CDR2 SVGAGI. There are 15 residues in the CDR3. The CDR3 loop is CASSPNSGRGDTQYF. DNA for the CDR3: TGTGCCAGCAGCCCGAATAGCGGGAGGGGAGATACGCAGTATTTT.

This clonotype was detected ten times or more. The rearrangement joins TRBV28 to TRBJ2-7, with TRBD2 matching over 13 bases. V trimming: 3 bases; J trimming: 4 bases; junction bases outside the gene matches: 3. CDR3 length: 15 residues. The V gene's germline CDR1 is MDHEN and CDR2 SYDVKM. CDR3 residues: CASSFRGLAGYEQYF. DNA for the CDR3: TGTGCCAGCAGTTTCCGGGGACTAGCGGGGTACGAGCAGTACTTC.

This clonotype showed up just once. Sequence at one end of the junction differs from germline and may be a read error. The CDR3 loop is CASSLGSSYNPPLHF. The CDR3 DNA reads TGTGCCAGCAGCCTAGGAAGCTCCTATAATCCACCCCTCCACTTT. The V and J genes are TRBV6-5 and TRBJ1-6; D gene unclear. Looked up from germline, CDR1 is MNHEY and CDR2 is SVGAGI. The CDR3 covers 15 residues.

There are many counts of this clonotype. The CDR3 is CASSDRGLVKNIQYF. Here the CDR3 DNA reads TGTGCCAGCAGCGACAGGGGGTTGGTCAAAAACATTCAGTACTTC. The chain joins TRBV13 to TRBJ2-4, with 9 bases lining up with TRBD1. Germline V gene data show CDR1 as PRHDT and CDR2 as FYEKMQ (reference sequence). The V and J ends lost 5 bases and 3 bases, in that order; junction bases with no gene match: 5. The CDR3 spans 15 residues.

The table lists this clonotype with many counts. The rearrangement joins TRBV6-5 to TRBJ2-7; 8 bases align to TRBD1. The germline gives CDR1 MNHEY, CDR2 SVGAGI. This CDR3 is built from 14 residues. Trimming cost V 6 bases and J 2 bases; bases outside gene matches: 6. CDR3 amino acids: CASRITGGPYEQYF. The CDR3 DNA is TGTGCCAGCAGGATTACAGGGGGTCCCTACGAGCAGTACTTC.

The table lists this clonotype with many counts. This rearrangement joins TRBV28 to TRBJ2-7; D is unresolved. The CDR3 totals 12 residues. Germline values: CDR1 MDHEN, CDR2 SYDVKM. The V gene lost 1 base and the J gene lost 4 bases, with 5 bases spanning the gap. CDR3 nucleotide sequence: TGTGCCAGCAGTTTATACATGTACGAGCAGTACTTC. This codes for CASSLYMYEQYF.

Notes on this clonotype: A much larger clone lies a single base off, so this may be a read error. The chain links TRBV12-3 or TRBV12-4 to TRBJ1-5, with no clear D. The V end lost 8 bases, the J end lost 1 base, and 15 bases lay between the germline ends. The length of the CDR3 is 15 residues. CDR3 coding DNA: TGTGCCAGCGGCCCCGGCGAGGAGAGCAATCAGCCCCAGCATTTT. Its translation is CASGPGEESNQPQHF.

This clonotype was observed at least ten times. The chain joins TRBV4-3 to TRBJ2-3; D uncertain. CDR3 size: 18 residues. V lost 1 base and J lost 1, with 18 bases in between. Germline V gene data show CDR1 as LGHNA and CDR2 as YSLEER. In DNA, the CDR3 is TGCGCCAGCAGCCAAGGTCCGACCAGATCTAGAGGCACAGATACGCAGTATTTT. Translated, it gives CASSQGPTRSRGTDTQYF.

This clonotype was counted at least ten times. The chain joins TRBV7-6 to TRBJ2-3, with 8 bases fitting TRBD2. This CDR3 is 14 amino acids long. After removal of 5 bases from V and 2 bases from J, the junction contained 3 bases not matched to a gene. Germline CDR1 is SGHVS and CDR2 is FNYEAQ. The chain's CDR3 is CASSPLADTDTQYF. CDR3 nucleotides: TGTGCCAGCAGCCCACTAGCGGACACAGATACGCAGTATTTT.

This chain joins TRBV6-1 and TRBJ2-7, with TRBD1 identical over 9 bases. V was clipped by 2 bases and J by 0 bases; unmatched bases: 8. The germline V gene encodes CDR1 MNHNS and CDR2 SASEGT. The CDR3 runs to 17 residues. CDR3 bases: TGTGCCAGCAGTGAATTCTCCGGGACAGGGATCTCCTACGAGCAGTACTTC. Encoded protein: CASSEFSGTGISYEQYF.

This clonotype was detected only a few times. This chain connects TRBV27 to TRBJ1-5, with D perhaps TRBD1 (5 bases). The germline CDR1 and CDR2 sequences are MNHEY and SMNVEV (reference sequence). V was clipped by 4 bases and J by 3 bases, with 13 bases between them. The CDR3 runs to 15 residues. DNA for the CDR3: TGTGCCAGCAGTTCCGAGTGGGGCTACAATCAGCCCCAGCATTTT. It translates to CASSSEWGYNQPQHF.

V and J are TRBV9 and TRBJ2-2; 9 positions agree with TRBD2. The CDR3 is 19 residues long. V lost 0 bases to trimming and J lost 0 bases; unmatched junction nucleotides: 9. Per germline, CDR1 SGDLS and CDR2 YYNGEE. The CDR3 coding sequence is TGTGCCAGCAGCGTAGCTTCAGGACTAGCGAAACCGAACACCGGGGAGCTGTTTTTT. Protein product: CASSVASGLAKPNTGELFF.

This clonotype was detected many times. The V gene is TRBV3-1, the J gene TRBJ2-7; a weak D match, TRBD2 (5 bases). V was pared by 3 bases and J by 4 bases, with 13 bases between. The CDR3 extends over 14 amino acids. Germline CDR1 is LGHDT and CDR2 is YNNKEL (reference sequence). The CDR3 DNA reads as TGTGCCAGCAGCCACCCGGGGTTCTCTTACGAGCAGTACTTC. The encoded protein is CASSHPGFSYEQYF.

This clonotype has a count of ten or more. The V gene is TRBV5-1, the J gene TRBJ2-7; TRBD1 might be the D (5 bases). From germline, CDR1 is SGHRS and CDR2 YFSETQ. CDR3 length: 13 amino acids. Trimming left V 9 bases short and J 2 bases short, with 15 bases between. CDR3 in DNA: TGCGCCACCTCAGCCGACAGTGCCTACGAGCAGTACTTC. Protein sequence: CATSADSAYEQYF.

This clonotype was detected ten times or more. This chain joins TRBV4-1 and TRBJ1-1, with D unresolved. The ends were cut back, 1 base at V and 0 bases at J, with 12 bases in the middle. Per the germline V gene, CDR1 is MGHRA and CDR2 is YSYEKL. CDR3 length equals 16 residues. The CDR3 loop reads CASSQGPVNMNTEAFF. In nucleotides, the CDR3 is TGCGCCAGCAGCCAAGGCCCCGTGAATATGAACACTGAAGCTTTCTTT.

This clonotype was seen more than once but under ten times. In DNA form, the CDR3 reads TGCGCCAGCAGCCAAGATGAGTATGTGGGTGAGCAGTTCTTC. Translation gives CASSQDEYVGEQFF. The V and J genes are TRBV4-3 and TRBJ2-1, with D unclear. V lost 0 bases to trimming and J lost 9 bases, with 12 bases between them. Germline assignment: CDR1 LGHNA and CDR2 YSLEER. This CDR3 has 14 amino acids.

About this clonotype itself: This clone may be a read error of a much larger clone one base away. Likely a read error: the CDR3 ends without its conserved phenylalanine or tryptophan. The V and J genes are TRBV7-9 and TRBJ1-4, with D tentatively TRBD1 (6 bases). Trimming left V 4 bases short and J 9 bases short, with 15 bases between. The V gene's germline CDR1 is SEHNR and CDR2 FQNEAQ (reference sequence). CDR3 length: 14 residues. The CDR3 nucleotides read TGTGCCAGCAGCTCCCCGACAGGCCCGCAAAAACTGTTTCTT. Its translation is CASSSPTGPQKLFL.

As to this clonotype: Being one base from a much bigger clone, this may be a read error. This chain joins TRBV28 and TRBJ1-4; unclear D gene. This CDR3 is built from 13 residues. Germline-derived CDR1 and CDR2 are MDHEN and SYDVKM. CDR3 DNA sequence: TGTGCCAGCCACAGAGCAACTAATGGAAAACTGTTTTTT. Amino acids: CASHRATNGKLFF.

This clonotype appeared a few times. CDR3 nucleotides: TGTGCCAGCAGTATCCGGGACAACTACGAGCAGTACTTC. It encodes CASSIRDNYEQYF. The chain combines TRBV27 with TRBJ2-7; the D gene is possibly TRBD1 (6 bases). The ends were cut back, 5 bases at V and 3 bases at J, with 11 bases in the middle. In germline, CDR1 is MNHEY, CDR2 SMNVEV (reference sequence). The CDR3 covers 13 residues.

This clonotype was detected many times. The chain is built from TRBV5-1 and TRBJ2-7; 9 bases fit TRBD1. Trimming cost V 2 bases and J 2 bases; bases outside gene matches: 5. CDR1 is SGHRS, CDR2 YFSETQ, per germline. The CDR3 loop spans 15 amino acids. In DNA form, the CDR3 reads TGCGCCAGCAGCTTTACCGGGACAGGGACCTACGAGCAGTACTTC. Translating gives CASSFTGTGTYEQYF.

This clonotype was observed at least ten times. The chain links TRBV24-1 to TRBJ2-1; TRBD2 agrees at 7 bases. This CDR3 spans 14 amino acids. V lost 5 bases to trimming and J lost 4 bases; unmatched junction nucleotides: 4. Per the germline V gene, CDR1 is KGHDR and CDR2 is SFDVKD. CDR3 sequence (DNA): TGTGCCACCAGTGCCCTAGCGGAGTACAATGAGCAGTTCTTC. Translated: CATSALAEYNEQFF.

This clonotype showed up many times. The chain uses TRBV2 and TRBJ1-4, with D uncertain. Deletions cut 7 bases from V and 6 bases from J, with 12 bases between. Germline V gene sequence: CDR1 SNHLY, CDR2 FYNNEI. The CDR3 runs to 13 residues. The CDR3 coding sequence is TGTGCCAGCATAGGGCCTCCCGATGAAAAACTGTTTTTT. It specifies CASIGPPDEKLFF.

This clonotype appeared many times. J is TRBJ1-5 and V is TRBV6-6, with D unclear. The CDR3 loop spans 15 amino acids. V dropped 0 bases and J dropped 0 bases, with 6 bases sitting between them. Per germline, CDR1 MNHNY and CDR2 SVGAGI (reference sequence). CDR3 sequence (DNA): TGTGCCAGCAGTTACTCAGGATATAGCAATCAGCCCCAGCATTTT. This gives the protein CASSYSGYSNQPQHF.

Comment on this clonotype: This clone may be a read error of a much larger clone one base away. The chain combines TRBV5-1 with TRBJ1-5; perhaps TRBD1 as D (6 bases). From germline, CDR1 is SGHRS and CDR2 YFSETQ. The length of the CDR3 is 15 residues. Trimming pared 4 bases from V and 7 bases from J, leaving 18 bases between. CDR3 amino acids: CASSVSGVIDQPQHF. The CDR3 DNA follows: TGCGCCAGCAGCGTCTCAGGGGTTATAGACCAGCCCCAGCATTTT. Variable domain in full (rest from reference TRBV5-1 and TRBJ1-5): KAGVTQTPRYLIKTRGQQVTLSCSPISGHRSVSWYQQTPGQGLQFLFEYFSETQRNKGNFPGRFSGRQFSNSRSEMNVSTLELGDSALYLCASSVSGVIDQPQHFGDGTRLSIL.

This clonotype was observed a few times. The chain carries TRBV2 and TRBJ1-2; the D is unclear. The V and J ends lost 3 bases and 0 bases respectively, with 14 bases between them. The CDR3 totals 16 residues. The germline V gene has CDR1 SNHLY and CDR2 FYNNEI. CDR3 DNA sequence: TGTGCCAGCAGTGAGGTGGAACGGATAGCTAACTATGGCTACACCTTC. Translation: CASSEVERIANYGYTF. Variable domain in full (rest from reference TRBV2 and TRBJ1-2): EPEVTQTPSHQVTQMGQEVILRCVPISNHLYFYWYRQILGQKVEFLVSFYNNEISEKSEIFDDQFSVERPDGSNFTLKIRSTKLEDSAMYFCASSEVERIANYGYTFGSGTRLTVV.

This clonotype was counted ten times or more. This rearrangement joins TRBV14 to TRBJ2-7; 7 bases align to TRBD1. There are 13 residues in the CDR3. Germline values: CDR1 SGHDN, CDR2 FVKESK. Trimming at V came to 3 bases and at J to 7 bases, leaving 6 bases not matched to a gene. The CDR3 sequence is CASSHQGVEEQYF. As DNA, the CDR3 is TGTGCCAGCAGCCATCAGGGGGTGGAAGAGCAGTACTTC.

Points on this clonotype: A much larger clone lies one base from this, so it may be a read error. The chain is built from TRBV6-2 or TRBV6-3 and TRBJ2-2; the D is unclear. V lost 11 bases and J 4 bases, leaving 11 bases between the germline ends. The CDR3 contains 12 residues. Germline loops: CDR1 MNHEY, CDR2 SVGEGT. CDR3 sequence: CAGTSSTGELFF. DNA of the CDR3: TGTGCCGGCACCTCTAGCACCGGGGAGCTGTTTTTT.

This sequence joins TRBV11-2 and TRBJ2-7, with D maybe TRBD2 (7 bases). The V gene lost 4 bases and the J gene lost 2 bases, with 15 bases spanning the gap. CDR1 is SGHAT and CDR2 is FQNNGV in the germline V gene. This CDR3 has 15 residues. CDR3 sequence (DNA): TGTGCCAGCAGCTCACTAGGGGGGGACCCCTACGAGCAGTACTTC. This sequence encodes CASSSLGGDPYEQYF. The variable domain in full, completed from reference TRBV11-2 and TRBJ2-7, reads EAGVAQSPRYKIIEKRQSVAFWCNPISGHATLYWYQQILGQGPKLLIQFQNNGVVDDSQLPKDRFSAERLKGVDSTLKIQPAKLEDSAVYLCASSSLGGDPYEQYFGPGTRLTVT.

This clonotype has a count of ten or more. The chain recombines TRBV3-1 with TRBJ2-3, with 9 bases lining up with TRBD2. CDR3 length: 17 residues. CDR1 and CDR2 (germline): LGHDT, YNNKEL (reference sequence). The J segment lost 0 bases and the V segment lost 0 bases, leaving 4 bases of the junction unmatched. The CDR3 spells CASSQDPSGTSTDTQYF. DNA of the CDR3: TGTGCCAGCAGCCAAGATCCTAGCGGGACTAGCACAGATACGCAGTATTTT.

This clonotype was observed at least ten times. The CDR3 DNA is TGTGCCAGCAGCCAACCGACCGGGACAGGGGTCCGAAACGAGCAGTACTTC. Translating gives CASSQPTGTGVRNEQYF. The genes are TRBV3-1 and TRBJ2-7; 10 nucleotides match TRBD1. Germline V gene sequence: CDR1 LGHDT, CDR2 YNNKEL (reference sequence). The CDR3 has 17 residues. Trimming cost V 2 bases and J 5 bases; bases outside gene matches: 12.

This clonotype has ten or more counts. CDR3 nucleotide sequence: TGTGCCAGCAGACACATAGGACAGGGAGATACTGAAGCTTTCTTT. Its protein product is CASRHIGQGDTEAFF. The chain combines TRBV2 with TRBJ1-1; 8 bases line up with TRBD1. Germline CDR1 SNHLY, CDR2 FYNNEI. V lost 6 bases to trimming and J lost 5 bases; unmatched junction nucleotides: 11. This CDR3 contains 15 residues.